This T cell receptor beta chain was captured in a study of cytomegalovirus exposure and HLA in healthy donors. On this clone: Antigen: not known.

V lost 6 bases to trimming and J lost 5 bases, with 13 bases between them. This CDR3 has 14 amino acids. CDR1 MNHEY and CDR2 SMNVEV come from the germline V gene (reference sequence). General study points: Most TCR sequences were rare, but some public TCRs occurred in many donors. For TCR beta chains, V- and J-gene trimming was later linked to a missense DCLRE1C variant. Association with HLA alleles at 0.05 false discovery rate was found for 15,000 or so TCR beta sequences in a later analysis.

A multiplex PCR was run with 60 Vbeta primers and 13 Jbeta primers. The method was immunoSEQ multiplex PCR; TCRdb's version includes in-frame clones alone and lacks a portion of them. The table includes approximately 89,000 clones, about 70% detected once. The specimen sequenced was PBMCs. The TCR originated in a female donor in good health and CMV-seronegative. This chain links TRBV27 with TRBJ2-2, with D possibly being TRBD1 (5 bases). The CDR3: CASSPVPGTGELFF. The CDR3 nucleotides read TGTGCCAGCAGCCCGGTCCCAGGGACCGGGGAGCTGTTTTTT.